This paragraph reports one T cell receptor (beta chain). The antigen is not known. Every depressed patient was matched in pairs with a non-depressed control on sex, age, current smoking status and body mass index. Among patients, depression was moderate to severe. Excluded: major illness, comorbidity, regular medication, drug use, over 100 g alcohol weekly. The data are from a study of untreated major depressive disorder. The CDR3 has 13 residues. The germline V gene has CDR1 SGHDN and CDR2 FVKESK. The V end lost 8 bases, the J end lost 0 bases, and 10 bases lay between the germline ends. Clones were sequenced by immunoSEQ multiplex PCR, and TCRdb holds only the in-frame ones, with some missing. The sample has fewer than 30,000 clones; roughly nine tenths are singletons. General study findings and limits: CD4+ T cells from depressed patients used TRBV05-01 (Vbeta 5.1) more often than controls.

This clonotype was obtained from a woman in her twenties or thirties with major depressive disorder. V gene TRBV14 combines with J gene TRBJ1-1; TRBD1 is a possible D gene (5 bases). Input material: CD4+ T cells from PBMCs. The CDR3 nucleotides are TGTGCCAGCTGCAGGGATTTGAACACTGAAGCTTTCTTT. This encodes CASCRDLNTEAFF.